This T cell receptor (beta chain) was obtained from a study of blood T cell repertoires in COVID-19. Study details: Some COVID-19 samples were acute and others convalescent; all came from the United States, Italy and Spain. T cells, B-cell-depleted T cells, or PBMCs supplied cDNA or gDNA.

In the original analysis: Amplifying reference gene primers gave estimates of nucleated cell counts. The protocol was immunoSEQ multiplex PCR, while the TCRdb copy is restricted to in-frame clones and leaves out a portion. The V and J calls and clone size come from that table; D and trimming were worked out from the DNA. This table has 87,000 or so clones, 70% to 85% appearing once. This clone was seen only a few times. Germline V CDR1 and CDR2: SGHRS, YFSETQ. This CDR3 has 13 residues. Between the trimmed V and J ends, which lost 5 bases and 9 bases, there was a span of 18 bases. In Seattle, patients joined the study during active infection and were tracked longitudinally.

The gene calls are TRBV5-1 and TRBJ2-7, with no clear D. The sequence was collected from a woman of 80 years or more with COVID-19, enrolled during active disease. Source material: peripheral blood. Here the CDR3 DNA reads TGCGCCAGCAGTGCAGAGTTGGCAGCGCCGCAGTACTTC. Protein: CASSAELAAPQYF. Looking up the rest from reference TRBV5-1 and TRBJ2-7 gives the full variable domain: KAGVTQTPRYLIKTRGQQVTLSCSPISGHRSVSWYQQTPGQGLQFLFEYFSETQRNKGNFPGRFSGRQFSNSRSEMNVSTLELGDSALYLCASSAELAAPQYFGPGTRLTVT.